The clone carrying this T cell receptor (beta chain) was counted at least ten times. V was shortened by 8 bases and J by 3 bases, with 17 bases between the two germline ends. The V gene's germline CDR1 is LNHDA and CDR2 SQIVND (reference sequence). CDR3 length: 14 residues. The entry originates in a study of CD8+CD57+ T cells in acquired aplastic anemia. Patients included in sequencing had previously demonstrated CD8+CD57+ cell expansion by flow cytometry. It was genomic DNA that served as the template for profiling TCR beta VDJ and CDR3. TCRdb passed the reads through MiXCR, listing each CDR3 protein once. Here the sample spans about 250,000 distinct CDR3 sequences, 40% to 50% being singletons.

J is TRBJ2-7 and V is TRBV19; weak D call: TRBD1 (6 bases). Sample: sorted CD4+, CD8+, or CD8+CD57+ T cells (not recorded which) from PBMCs. The sequence was collected from a human donor with aplastic anemia. This CDR3 reads CASQGGTGLYEQYF. The CDR3 DNA sequence: TGTGCCAGTCAAGGCGGAACAGGGCTCTACGAGCAGTACTTC.